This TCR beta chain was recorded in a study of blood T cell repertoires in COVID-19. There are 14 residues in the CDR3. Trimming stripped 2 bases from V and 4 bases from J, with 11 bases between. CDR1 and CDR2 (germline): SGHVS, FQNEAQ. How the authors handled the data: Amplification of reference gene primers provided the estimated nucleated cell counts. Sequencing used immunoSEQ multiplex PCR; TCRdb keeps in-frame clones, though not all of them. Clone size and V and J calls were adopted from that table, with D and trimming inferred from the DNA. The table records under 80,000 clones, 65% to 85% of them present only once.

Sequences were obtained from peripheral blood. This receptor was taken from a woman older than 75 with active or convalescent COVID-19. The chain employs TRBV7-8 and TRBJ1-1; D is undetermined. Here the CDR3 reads CASSLSWASTEAFF. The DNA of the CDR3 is TGTGCCAGCAGCTTAAGTTGGGCTTCCACTGAAGCTTTCTTT.